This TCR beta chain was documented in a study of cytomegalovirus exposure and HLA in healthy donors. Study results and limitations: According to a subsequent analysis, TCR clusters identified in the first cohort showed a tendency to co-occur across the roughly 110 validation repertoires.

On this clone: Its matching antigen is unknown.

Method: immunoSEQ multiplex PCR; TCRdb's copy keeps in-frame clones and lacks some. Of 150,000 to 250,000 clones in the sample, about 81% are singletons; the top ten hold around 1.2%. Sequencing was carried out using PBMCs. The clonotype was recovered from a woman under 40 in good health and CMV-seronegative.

The CDR3 DNA sequence: TGCGCCAGCAGCCAATCCGAGAGGGACAGGGGGCGCAACGAGCAGTACTTC. Encoded protein: CASSQSERDRGRNEQYF. The chain joins TRBV4-1 to TRBJ2-7; the match to TRBD1 covers 12 bases. There are 17 residues in the CDR3. Germline CDR1 MGHRA, CDR2 YSYEKL. The V segment lost 2 bases and the J segment 5 bases; nucleotides outside the gene matches: 10.